These T cell receptor beta chains were read from a single sample in a study of cytomegalovirus exposure and HLA in healthy donors. Profiling relied on immunoSEQ multiplex PCR, and the TCRdb table lists in-frame clones only, not all of them. This table holds 150,000 to 200,000 clones, 60% to 80% found once. Sequencing was carried out using PBMCs. The receptors stem from a man aged 60 to 75 in good health and CMV-seronegative. Each CDR3 is given with its conserved first and last residue. A D gene is named only where the DNA matches it firmly. The size entry is marked missing in some rows and otherwise reads once, few, many or a size class.

D	V	J	size	DNA	CDR3
TRBD2	TRBV19	TRBJ2-3	-	TGTGCCAGTAGTTTAGCGGGAGGGTACACAGATACGCAGTATTTT	CASSLAGGYTDTQYF
-	TRBV4-1	TRBJ2-1	-	TGCGCCAGCAGCCAAGCTATCTCCTACAATGAGCAGTTCTTC	CASSQAISYNEQFF
-	TRBV7-2	TRBJ2-3	-	TGTGCCAGCAGCTTAGGGCGAGGGGATACGCAGTATTTT	CASSLGRGDTQYF
-	TRBV6-1	TRBJ2-7	-	TGTGCCAGCAGGAGAGGCACAGGCACCTACGAGCAGTACTTC	CASRRGTGTYEQYF
TRBD1	TRBV5-1	TRBJ2-7	-	TGCGCCAGCAGACACGACAGGGATTACGAGCAGTACTTC	CASRHDRDYEQYF
-	TRBV30	TRBJ2-7	-	TGTGCCTGGAGTGTGGGAACGGACAGTTCCTACGAGCAGTACTTC	CAWSVGTDSSYEQYF
-	TRBV6-5	TRBJ1-1	-	TGTGCCAGCAGTTTAGACATCCCGGGGACTGAAGCTTTCTTT	CASSLDIPGTEAFF
TRBD2	TRBV6-1	TRBJ2-3	once	TGTGCCAGCTTGCCTAGCGGAGTAGATACGCAGTATTTT	CASLPSGVDTQYF
-	TRBV18	TRBJ1-5	few	TGTGCCAGCTCACCAGGGGCAGGGAGCAATCAGCCCCAGCATTTT	CASSPGAGSNQPQHF
-	TRBV29-1	TRBJ1-2	few	TGCAGCGTTGAACAGGGCTCTAACTATGGCTACACCTTC	CSVEQGSNYGYTF
TRBD2	TRBV14	TRBJ2-7	few	TGTGCCAGCAGCCATTCTAGCGGGAGGGTCTACGAGCAGTACTTC	CASSHSSGRVYEQYF
-	TRBV19	TRBJ1-1	-	TGTGCCAGTAGTGCGCAAACAGGGCTTGAAGCTTTCTTT	CASSAQTGLEAFF
-	TRBV19	TRBJ2-5	-	TGTGCCAGTAGTATAGAAGGGAGGACCCAGTACTTC	CASSIEGRTQYF
-	TRBV6-1	TRBJ2-7	-	TGTGCCAGCAGACAGCACAGCGAGCAGTACTTC	CASRQHSEQYF
-	TRBV7-2	TRBJ2-1	-	TGTGCCAGCAGCCGGGAAAGAAATGAGCAGTTCTTC	CASSRERNEQFF
TRBD1	TRBV5-6	TRBJ2-7	-	TGTGCCAGCAGCTTGTCAGGGGGTGAGGTGGGGCAGTACTTC	CASSLSGGEVGQYF
-	TRBV18	TRBJ1-1	few	TGTGCCAGCTCACGAGGACAGACTCAAGCTTTCTTT	CASSRGQTQAFF
-	TRBV6-1	TRBJ1-1	-	TGTGCCAGCAGTGAATATGGGTTTTCATCTGGCGGGACGGACACTGAAGCTTTCTTT	CASSEYGFSSGGTDTEAFF
-	TRBV5-6	TRBJ1-6	-	TGTGCCAGCAGCTTCCGATTTAGGACAGTTAATTCACCCCTCCACTTT	CASSFRFRTVNSPLHF
-	TRBV9	TRBJ1-3	-	TGTGCCAGCAGCCGTGGACAGCCATTCTCTGGAAACACCATATATTTT	CASSRGQPFSGNTIYF
TRBD1	TRBV19	TRBJ2-7	-	TGTGCCAGTAGTTCGCAGACAGGGGGCTACGAGCAGTACTTC	CASSSQTGGYEQYF
TRBD1	TRBV19	TRBJ2-7	-	TGTGCCAGTCCGATCCCGGGACAGGGGGCCCACGAGCAGTACTTC	CASPIPGQGAHEQYF
TRBD1	TRBV6-5	TRBJ2-4	-	TGTGCCAGCAGTTACTCGACAGGGTGGGGCAAAAACATTCAGTACTTC	CASSYSTGWGKNIQYF
-	TRBV29-1	TRBJ2-7	-	TGCAGCGTTGAAGGGAGCGGGTACTACGAGCAGTACTTC	CSVEGSGYYEQYF
TRBD1	TRBV6-6	TRBJ2-7	-	TGTGCCAGCAGTAATCCACAGGGGGAGTACGAGCAGTACTTC	CASSNPQGEYEQYF
-	TRBV25-1	TRBJ1-1	-	TGTGCCAGCAGTCGAGACGAGGTCATCACTGAAGCTTTCTTT	CASSRDEVITEAFF
TRBD1	TRBV7-3	TRBJ1-5	few	TGTGCCAGCAGCTTATCTTTCGCCGGGACAGGCAACAACCCCGGGCAGCCCCAGCATTTT	CASSLSFAGTGNNPGQPQHF
-	TRBV30	TRBJ2-7	-	TGTGCCTGGAGTCCAGGGGCCATTGATTACGAGCAGTACTTC	CAWSPGAIDYEQYF
TRBD1	TRBV7-6	TRBJ1-2	-	TGTGCCAGCAGCTCAAGACAGGGGGCTTATGGCTACACCTTC	CASSSRQGAYGYTF
TRBD1	TRBV6-6	TRBJ1-1	once	TGTGCCAGCAGTTCCCGGACAGGGGGCGCGACTGAAGCTTTCTTT	CASSSRTGGATEAFF
-	TRBV5-1	TRBJ2-3	-	TGCGCCAGCGGAGCCGGGACTAGCACAGATACGCAGTATTTT	CASGAGTSTDTQYF
-	TRBV15	TRBJ2-3	-	TGTGCCACCAGCCCACCCCGGGTCCGGGGGCAGTATTTT	CATSPPRVRGQYF
-	TRBV9	TRBJ2-1	few	TGTGCCAGCAGCGTGGACGGGAGAGTCTACAATGAGCAGTTCTTC	CASSVDGRVYNEQFF
TRBD1	TRBV28	TRBJ2-7	-	TGTGCCACTGACAGGGTGGGTATCTACGAGCAGTACTTC	CATDRVGIYEQYF
-	TRBV7-9	TRBJ2-1	-	TGTGCCAGCAGCTTAAACAGGGACAATGAGCAGTTCTTC	CASSLNRDNEQFF
TRBD1	TRBV27	TRBJ1-5	few	TGTGCCAGCAGTACTCGGACAGGGTTGGGGCCCCAGCATTTT	CASSTRTGLGPQHF
-	TRBV5-6	TRBJ2-1	few	TGTGCCAGCAGCTTGACGAGCAATGAGCAGTTCTTC	CASSLTSNEQFF
-	TRBV6-5	TRBJ1-2	once	TGTGCCAGCAGTTACGTTGGTCGAGGCCTACTGTATGGCTACACCTTC	CASSYVGRGLLYGYTF
-	TRBV4-1	TRBJ2-3	-	TGCGCCAGCAGCCGAATGACAAGAACCACAGATACGCAGTATTTT	CASSRMTRTTDTQYF
TRBD1	TRBV7-9	TRBJ1-2	-	TGTGCCAGCAGCTTAGAGGCGGCAGGGGGACGAGGTGGCTACACCTTC	CASSLEAAGGRGGYTF
TRBD2	TRBV5-1	TRBJ2-2	-	TGCGCCAGCAGCCCCAGCGGGAGGGCCCCCACCGGGGAGCTGTTTTTT	CASSPSGRAPTGELFF
-	TRBV29-1	TRBJ2-7	-	TGCAGCGTTGGCACAGGACCTCGCGAGCAGTACTTC	CSVGTGPREQYF